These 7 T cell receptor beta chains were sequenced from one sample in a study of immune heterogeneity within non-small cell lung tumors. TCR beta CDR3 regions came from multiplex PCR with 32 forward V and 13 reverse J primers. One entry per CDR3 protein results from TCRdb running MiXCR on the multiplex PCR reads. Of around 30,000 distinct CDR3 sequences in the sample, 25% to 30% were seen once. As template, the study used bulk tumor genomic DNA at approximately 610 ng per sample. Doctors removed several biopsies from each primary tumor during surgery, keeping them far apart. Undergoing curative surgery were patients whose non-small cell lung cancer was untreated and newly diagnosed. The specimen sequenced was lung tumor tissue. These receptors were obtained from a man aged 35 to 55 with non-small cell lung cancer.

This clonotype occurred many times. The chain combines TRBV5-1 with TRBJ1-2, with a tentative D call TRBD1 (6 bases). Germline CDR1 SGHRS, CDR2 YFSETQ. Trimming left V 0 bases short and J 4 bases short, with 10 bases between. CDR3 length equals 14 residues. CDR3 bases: TGCGCCAGCAGCTTGGAGGGAGGGGGCTATGGCTACACCTTC. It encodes CASSLEGGGYGYTF. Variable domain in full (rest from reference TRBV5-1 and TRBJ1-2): KAGVTQTPRYLIKTRGQQVTLSCSPISGHRSVSWYQQTPGQGLQFLFEYFSETQRNKGNFPGRFSGRQFSNSRSEMNVSTLELGDSALYLCASSLEGGGYGYTFGSGTRLTVV.

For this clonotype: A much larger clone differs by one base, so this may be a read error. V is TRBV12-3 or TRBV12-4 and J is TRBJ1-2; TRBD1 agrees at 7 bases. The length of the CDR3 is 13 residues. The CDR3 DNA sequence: TGTGTCAGCAGTCCCCGGGACAGCTATGGCTACACCTTC. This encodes CVSSPRDSYGYTF.

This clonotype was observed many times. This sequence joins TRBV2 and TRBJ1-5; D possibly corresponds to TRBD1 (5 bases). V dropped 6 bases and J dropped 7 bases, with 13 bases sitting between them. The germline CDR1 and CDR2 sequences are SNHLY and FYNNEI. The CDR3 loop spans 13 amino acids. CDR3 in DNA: TGTGCCAGCAGGCAGGGACCGCGACAGCCCCAGCATTTT. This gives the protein CASRQGPRQPQHF. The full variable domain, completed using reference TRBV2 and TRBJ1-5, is EPEVTQTPSHQVTQMGQEVILRCVPISNHLYFYWYRQILGQKVEFLVSFYNNEISEKSEIFDDQFSVERPDGSNFTLKIRSTKLEDSAMYFCASRQGPRQPQHFGDGTRLSIL.

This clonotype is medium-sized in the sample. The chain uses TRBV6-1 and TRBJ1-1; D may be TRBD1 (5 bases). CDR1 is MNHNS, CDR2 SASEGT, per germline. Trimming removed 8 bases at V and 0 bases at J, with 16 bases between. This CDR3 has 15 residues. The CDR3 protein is CASLRAQGMNTEAFF. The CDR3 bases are TGTGCCAGCCTTCGGGCCCAGGGTATGAACACTGAAGCTTTCTTT.

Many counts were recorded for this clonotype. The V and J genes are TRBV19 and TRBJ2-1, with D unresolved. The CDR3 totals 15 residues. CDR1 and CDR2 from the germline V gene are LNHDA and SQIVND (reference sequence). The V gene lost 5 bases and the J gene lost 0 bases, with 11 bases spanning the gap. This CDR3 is CASSRAGNSYNEQFF. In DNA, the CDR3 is TGTGCCAGTAGTCGGGCAGGTAACTCCTACAATGAGCAGTTCTTC.

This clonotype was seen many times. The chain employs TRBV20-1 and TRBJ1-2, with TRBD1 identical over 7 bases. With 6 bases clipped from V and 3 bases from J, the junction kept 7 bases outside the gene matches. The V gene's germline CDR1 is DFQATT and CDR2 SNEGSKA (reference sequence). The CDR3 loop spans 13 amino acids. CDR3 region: CSALKGADYGYTF. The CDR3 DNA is TGCAGTGCCCTGAAGGGGGCAGACTATGGCTACACCTTC.

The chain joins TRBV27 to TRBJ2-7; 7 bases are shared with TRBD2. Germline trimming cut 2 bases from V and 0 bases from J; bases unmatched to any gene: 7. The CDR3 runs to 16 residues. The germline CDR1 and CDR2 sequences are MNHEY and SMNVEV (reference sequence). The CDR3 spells CASSLTGTTPSYEQYF. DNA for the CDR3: TGTGCCAGCAGTTTAACCGGGACTACTCCCTCCTACGAGCAGTACTTC.